The 28 T cell receptor beta chains below come from one sample, sequenced in a study of cytomegalovirus exposure and HLA in healthy donors. The PCR contained 60 Vbeta and 13 Jbeta primers. The table came from immunoSEQ multiplex PCR; TCRdb's copy has only in-frame clones and leaves some out. The table records 150,000 to 200,000 clones, roughly 80% of them present only once. Sequencing was carried out using PBMCs. The receptors originated from a woman aged 18 to 35 in good health and CMV-seropositive.

This chain uses TRBV9 with TRBJ1-1, with a possible D match to TRBD1 (6 bases). V lost 2 bases to trimming and J lost 0 bases, with 8 bases between them. The CDR3 sequence is 14 residues long. The V gene's germline CDR1 is SGDLS and CDR2 YYNGEE. The DNA for the CDR3 is TGTGCCAGCAGCGTCACAGGGCTGAACACTGAAGCTTTCTTT. It yields the protein CASSVTGLNTEAFF.

V is TRBV5-1 and J is TRBJ2-3; 15 bases fit TRBD2. After removal of 2 bases from V and 2 bases from J, the junction contained 3 bases not matched to a gene. This CDR3 is built from 17 residues. The germline V gene encodes CDR1 SGHRS and CDR2 YFSETQ. This CDR3 reads CASSFGTSGGFTDTQYF. In DNA form, the CDR3 reads TGCGCCAGCAGCTTCGGGACTAGCGGGGGGTTCACAGATACGCAGTATTTT.

The J gene is TRBJ1-1, the V gene TRBV5-1; possibly TRBD1 for D (6 bases). V lost 0 bases and J 4 bases, leaving 13 bases between the germline ends. This CDR3 is built from 15 residues. Germline lookup yields CDR1 SGHRS and CDR2 YFSETQ. CDR3 loop: CASSLEGGSTTEAFF. CDR3 sequence (DNA): TGCGCCAGCAGCTTGGAAGGGGGATCGACCACTGAAGCTTTCTTT. Full variable domain (remainder filled in from reference TRBV5-1 and TRBJ1-1): KAGVTQTPRYLIKTRGQQVTLSCSPISGHRSVSWYQQTPGQGLQFLFEYFSETQRNKGNFPGRFSGRQFSNSRSEMNVSTLELGDSALYLCASSLEGGSTTEAFFGQGTRLTVV.

The chain links TRBV5-1 to TRBJ1-4; 8 nucleotides align to TRBD1. V trimming: 2 bases; J trimming: 3 bases; junction bases outside the gene matches: 0. The CDR3 runs 14 residues. Per germline, CDR1 SGHRS and CDR2 YFSETQ. In DNA form, the CDR3 reads TGCGCCAGCAGCTTACAGGGGGCTAATGAAAAACTGTTTTTT. Residues: CASSLQGANEKLFF.

To note about this clone: Different DNA sequences within this sample yield the same CDR3. This sequence joins TRBV19 and TRBJ1-5; TRBD1 matches 8 bases. The CDR3 length is 14 residues. With V trimmed by 5 bases and J by 2 bases, 2 bases remained unmatched. The germline CDR1 and CDR2 sequences are LNHDA and SQIVND (reference sequence). The CDR3 loop reads CASSGTGGNQPQHF. The CDR3 nucleotides are TGTGCCAGTAGTGGGACAGGCGGCAATCAGCCCCAGCATTTT.

The chain employs TRBV4-1 and TRBJ2-7; 9 bases are shared with TRBD1. Germline CDR1 MGHRA, CDR2 YSYEKL. V lost 3 bases, J lost 6 bases, and 9 bases stayed unmatched. The CDR3 extends over 15 amino acids. The CDR3 sequence: CASSHPGQGSREQYF. CDR3 in DNA: TGCGCCAGCAGCCATCCGGGACAGGGATCCCGCGAGCAGTACTTC.

The chain combines TRBV11-2 with TRBJ1-4, with TRBD1 identical over 7 bases. Germline assignment: CDR1 SGHAT and CDR2 FQNNGV. The CDR3 is 16 residues long. V lost 5 bases and J lost 7; bases outside the gene matches: 13. The CDR3 is CASSEHGQASLEKLFF. CDR3 DNA: TGTGCCAGCAGCGAACATGGACAGGCTAGTCTTGAAAAACTGTTTTTT. The full variable domain, in which reference TRBV11-2 and TRBJ1-4 provide the parts outside the CDR3, is EAGVAQSPRYKIIEKRQSVAFWCNPISGHATLYWYQQILGQGPKLLIQFQNNGVVDDSQLPKDRFSAERLKGVDSTLKIQPAKLEDSAVYLCASSEHGQASLEKLFFGSGTQLSVL.

V gene TRBV5-1 combines with J gene TRBJ2-7; TRBD1 is a possible D gene (6 bases). The CDR3 extends over 14 amino acids. Germline values: CDR1 SGHRS, CDR2 YFSETQ. V was shortened by 0 bases and J by 5 bases, with 12 bases between the two germline ends. The CDR3 DNA is TGCGCCAGCAGCTTGGCTCAGGGGTCCCACGAGCAGTACTTC. Protein product: CASSLAQGSHEQYF.

The rearrangement joins TRBV5-6 to TRBJ2-5; TRBD2 matches at 8 bases. The V gene end was trimmed by 4 bases and the J gene end by 5 bases; junction bases not matched to a gene: 22. Germline CDR1 is SGHDT and CDR2 is YYEEEE. There are 19 residues in the CDR3. The chain's CDR3 is CASSLRLATHTTMWETQYF. The CDR3 DNA reads as TGTGCCAGCAGCCTACGACTAGCGACACATACAACCATGTGGGAGACCCAGTACTTC.

This sequence joins TRBV6-5 and TRBJ1-1; D not certain. Trimming removed 0 bases at V and 7 bases at J, with 6 bases between. Germline CDR1 is MNHEY and CDR2 is SVGAGI. The CDR3 is made up of 12 amino acids. CDR3 loop: CASSYSTGEAFF. The CDR3 region has the DNA TGTGCCAGCAGTTACTCGACTGGTGAAGCTTTCTTT.

The V call is TRBV7-8, the J call TRBJ1-2; maybe TRBD1 (5 bases). Looked up from germline, CDR1 is SGHVS and CDR2 is FQNEAQ. Between the trimmed V and J ends, which lost 0 bases and 8 bases, there was a span of 16 bases. This CDR3 is built from 15 residues. The CDR3 nucleotides are TGTGCCAGCAGCTTAGCTAACTCAGGGTTGGGAGGCTACACCTTC. Translated, it gives CASSLANSGLGGYTF.

DNA for the CDR3: TGTGCCAGCAGTCCCGGGACTAGCGGGGGGGCCAGGGATACGCAGTATTTT. It translates to CASSPGTSGGARDTQYF. This chain links TRBV7-7 with TRBJ2-3; TRBD2 aligns across 16 bases. This CDR3 has 17 amino acids. The germline CDR1 and CDR2 sequences are SSHAT and FNYEAQ (reference sequence). The J segment lost 6 bases and the V segment lost 6 bases, leaving 9 bases of the junction unmatched. The whole variable domain, filled in from reference TRBV7-7 and TRBJ2-3, reads GAGVSQSPRYKVTKRGQDVTLRCDPISSHATLYWYQQALGQGPEFLTYFNYEAQPDKSGLPSDRFSAERPEGSISTLTIQRTEQRDSAMYRCASSPGTSGGARDTQYFGPGTRLTVL.

In its sample, this clone was seen once. V usage is TRBV7-8 and J usage is TRBJ2-3; 11 bases are shared with TRBD1. The CDR3 length is 22 residues. V lost 2 bases and J lost 1; bases outside the gene matches: 20. Per germline, CDR1 SGHVS and CDR2 FQNEAQ. In DNA, the CDR3 is TGTGCCAGCAGCTTACGAGGTAGGACAGGGGGCATAGGGGCGATGGGCACAGATACGCAGTATTTT. It is translated as CASSLRGRTGGIGAMGTDTQYF.

The CDR3 DNA reads TGTGCCAGCAGTGATTCGGGGGGTCAGCCCCAGCATTTT. Translating it yields CASSDSGGQPQHF. The chain carries TRBV2 and TRBJ1-5; maybe TRBD1 (5 bases). Between the trimmed V and J ends, which lost 3 bases and 6 bases, there was a span of 9 bases. The germline gives CDR1 SNHLY, CDR2 FYNNEI. CDR3 length equals 13 residues.

CDR3: CASRDRALISYEQYF. The DNA of the CDR3 is TGTGCCAGCAGGGACAGGGCTTTAATTTCCTACGAGCAGTACTTC. The chain uses TRBV6-1 and TRBJ2-7, with 8 bases that match TRBD1. The CDR3 is made up of 15 amino acids. J lost 1 base, V lost 6 bases, and 8 bases had no gene match. The germline V gene has CDR1 MNHNS and CDR2 SASEGT.

As regards this clone: The identical CDR3 is also encoded by other nucleotide sequences in the sample. The chain links TRBV4-2 to TRBJ1-1, with TRBD1 identical over 9 bases. CDR3 size: 15 residues. CDR1 and CDR2 from the germline V gene are LGHNA and YNFKEQ. Trimming at V came to 2 bases and at J to 1 base, leaving 2 bases not matched to a gene. CDR3 loop: CASSQRQGENTEAFF. The CDR3 region has the DNA TGTGCCAGCAGCCAAAGACAGGGGGAGAACACTGAAGCTTTCTTT.

The gene calls are TRBV28 and TRBJ2-6, with TRBD1 matching over 8 bases. The V and J ends lost 6 bases and 4 bases, in that order; junction bases with no gene match: 2. The CDR3 is 14 residues long. Germline CDR1 MDHEN, CDR2 SYDVKM. The CDR3 DNA sequence: TGTGCCAGCAGGGGACAGGCCGGGGCCAACGTCCTGACTTTC. Encoded protein: CASRGQAGANVLTF.

This clone was counted a single time. The CDR3 is CASSPRTGEATDTQYF. The CDR3 bases are TGTGCCAGCAGCCCCCGGACAGGGGAGGCCACAGATACGCAGTATTTT. V gene TRBV9 combines with J gene TRBJ2-3; TRBD1 agrees at 9 bases. Trimming at V came to 4 bases and at J to 2 bases, leaving 8 bases not matched to a gene. CDR1 is SGDLS, CDR2 YYNGEE, per germline. The CDR3 spans 16 residues.

V gene TRBV30 combines with J gene TRBJ1-2; D gene unclear. CDR1 GTSNPN and CDR2 SVGIG come from the germline V gene (reference sequence). Trimming left V 0 bases short and J 4 bases short, with 9 bases between. This CDR3 is built from 13 residues. The CDR3 spells CAWSVQVSYGYTF. The CDR3 coding sequence is TGTGCCTGGAGTGTGCAGGTATCCTATGGCTACACCTTC.

This chain uses TRBV14 with TRBJ2-7; D unresolved. V shed 4 bases and J shed 4 bases, with 11 bases lying between them. This CDR3 region has 13 residues. Germline loops: CDR1 SGHDN, CDR2 FVKESK. CDR3 sequence reads: CASSPNPRYEQYF. The CDR3 DNA sequence: TGTGCCAGCAGCCCGAACCCGAGATACGAGCAGTACTTC. Full variable domain (remainder filled in from reference TRBV14 and TRBJ2-7): EAGVTQFPSHSVIEKGQTVTLRCDPISGHDNLYWYRRVMGKEIKFLLHFVKESKQDESGMPNNRFLAERTGGTYSTLKVQPAELEDSGVYFCASSPNPRYEQYFGPGTRLTVT.

This sequence joins TRBV28 and TRBJ2-3; 7 bases fit TRBD1. This CDR3 is 12 amino acids long. The J segment lost 6 bases and the V segment lost 5 bases, leaving 2 bases of the junction unmatched. CDR1 MDHEN and CDR2 SYDVKM come from the germline V gene. The CDR3 bases are TGTGCCAGCAGTCCGGGACAGGATACGCAGTATTTT. It yields the protein CASSPGQDTQYF.

This chain connects TRBV7-9 to TRBJ1-4, with unresolved D. Trimming left V 7 bases short and J 1 base short, with 13 bases between. CDR1 is SEHNR, CDR2 FQNEAQ, per germline (reference sequence). This CDR3 region has 15 residues. The CDR3 protein is CASTPGWRTNEKLFF. In DNA, the CDR3 is TGTGCCAGCACCCCAGGCTGGCGAACTAATGAAAAACTGTTTTTT.

There are a few counts of this clone. Here the CDR3 reads CASSSEGVASEKLFF. As DNA, the CDR3 is TGTGCCAGCAGCTCAGAGGGGGTAGCCTCCGAAAAACTGTTTTTT. The chain links TRBV7-6 to TRBJ1-4, with a tentative D call TRBD1 (6 bases). Per the germline V gene, CDR1 is SGHVS and CDR2 is FNYEAQ. The V gene lost 4 bases and the J gene lost 8 bases, with 17 bases spanning the gap. The CDR3 totals 15 residues.

The gene calls are TRBV7-9 and TRBJ2-7, with D unclear. Germline-derived CDR1 and CDR2 are SEHNR and FQNEAQ (reference sequence). Trimming removed 3 bases from V and 6 bases from J, with 6 bases in between. There are 11 residues in the CDR3. The CDR3, as DNA: TGTGCCAGCAGCTTCCCCAGCGAGCAGTACTTC. Encoded protein: CASSFPSEQYF.

The V call is TRBV10-1, the J call TRBJ2-5, with TRBD2 matching 9 bases. This CDR3 region has 18 residues. From germline, CDR1 is WNHNN and CDR2 SYGVQD (reference sequence). V trimming: 3 bases; J trimming: 4 bases; junction bases outside the gene matches: 15. CDR3: CASSERAIRSGGRETQYF. CDR3 nucleotide sequence: TGCGCCAGCAGTGAAAGAGCCATCCGGAGCGGGGGGCGAGAGACCCAGTACTTC.

This chain joins TRBV6-5 and TRBJ2-7, with 13 bases fitting TRBD2. CDR1 is MNHEY and CDR2 is SVGAGI in the germline V gene. V lost 5 bases to trimming and J lost 3 bases; unmatched junction nucleotides: 4. The CDR3 totals 15 residues. CDR3 loop: CASSPGLAGIYEQYF. CDR3 coding DNA: TGTGCCAGCAGTCCGGGACTAGCGGGAATCTACGAGCAGTACTTC.

This clone was detected only once. The rearrangement links TRBV6-4 to TRBJ2-4; D might be TRBD2 (5 bases). Germline loops: CDR1 MRHNA, CDR2 SNTAGT. This CDR3 contains 14 residues. Trimming stripped 0 bases from V and 6 bases from J, with 9 bases between. The CDR3 sequence: CASSDSAGANIQYF. CDR3 bases: TGTGCCAGCAGTGACTCTGCGGGTGCAAACATTCAGTACTTC.

The V gene is TRBV5-1, the J gene TRBJ2-3; 8 bases align to TRBD2. Germline CDR1 is SGHRS and CDR2 is YFSETQ. J gave up 2 bases and V 0 bases, and 5 bases lay outside the gene matches. This CDR3 has 16 residues. CDR3 loop: CASSLGGGLVTDTQYF. CDR3 DNA: TGCGCCAGCAGCTTGGGGGGGGGACTAGTCACAGATACGCAGTATTTT.